This passage covers 11 T cell receptor beta chains from one sample sequenced in a study of cytomegalovirus exposure and HLA in healthy donors. This PCR relied on a set of 60 Vbeta primers and 13 Jbeta primers. Using immunoSEQ multiplex PCR, the repertoire was profiled, and TCRdb retains in-frame clones only, with some absent. The sample carries 85,000 to 100,000 clones, 79% recorded once. The material sequenced was PBMCs. The receptors here all came from a woman aged 40 to 50 in good health and CMV-seronegative.

The chain recombines TRBV6-5 with TRBJ2-5; D gene ambiguous. V lost 1 base and J 5 bases, leaving 11 bases between the germline ends. Germline V gene lookup returns CDR1 MNHEY and CDR2 SVGAGI. The CDR3 extends over 14 amino acids. CDR3: CASSYYSKKETQYF. CDR3 nucleotide sequence: TGTGCCAGCAGTTACTACTCTAAAAAGGAGACCCAGTACTTC.

The chain links TRBV6-5 to TRBJ1-1, with D maybe TRBD1 (6 bases). CDR3 length: 15 residues. V lost 3 bases to trimming and J lost 0 bases, with 11 bases between them. Germline V CDR1 and CDR2: MNHEY, SVGAGI. The CDR3 region is CASSYADSLNTEAFF. CDR3 in DNA: TGTGCCAGCAGTTATGCGGACAGTTTGAACACTGAAGCTTTCTTT.

The chain has TRBV6-5 and TRBJ1-5; 8 bases fit TRBD1. CDR3 length: 16 amino acids. CDR1 MNHEY and CDR2 SVGAGI come from the germline V gene. V gave up 0 bases and J gave up 1 base; unmatched junction bases: 2. This chain's CDR3 is CASSYSGQGSNQPQHF. The CDR3 coding sequence is TGTGCCAGCAGTTACTCAGGACAGGGAAGCAATCAGCCCCAGCATTTT.

This chain uses TRBV25-1 with TRBJ1-2, with D unclear. Germline assignment: CDR1 MGHDK and CDR2 SYGVNS. This CDR3 is 14 amino acids long. V was clipped by 4 bases and J by 6 bases, with 15 bases between them. The CDR3 is CASSGRGPADGYTF. CDR3 DNA sequence: TGTGCCAGCAGTGGCCGAGGGCCCGCGGATGGCTACACCTTC.

The rearrangement links TRBV27 to TRBJ2-1; 7 bases are a match to TRBD1. The V and J ends lost 6 bases and 7 bases, in that order; junction bases with no gene match: 9. CDR3 length equals 14 residues. The germline V gene encodes CDR1 MNHEY and CDR2 SMNVEV (reference sequence). Here the CDR3 DNA reads TGTGCCAGCAGATTGACAGGGTTAGGTAATGAGCAGTTCTTC. It yields the protein CASRLTGLGNEQFF.

The rearrangement joins TRBV6-6 to TRBJ2-7; TRBD2 aligns across 12 bases. V was pared by 6 bases and J by 6 bases, with 9 bases of the junction left unmatched. This CDR3 contains 15 residues. Germline-derived CDR1 and CDR2 are MNHNY and SVGAGI (reference sequence). As DNA, the CDR3 is TGTGCCAGCAGCTCAACTAGCGGGGGGCCAGTCGAGCAGTACTTC. Translation: CASSSTSGGPVEQYF.

The genes are TRBV5-6 and TRBJ2-2; 8 bases line up with TRBD1. The V gene end was trimmed by 4 bases and the J gene end by 9 bases; junction bases not matched to a gene: 8. This CDR3 comprises 14 residues. From germline, CDR1 is SGHDT and CDR2 YYEEEE. The CDR3 reads CASSKPGGGRELFF. The CDR3 nucleotides are TGTGCCAGCAGCAAGCCAGGGGGCGGTCGGGAGCTGTTTTTT.

The chain recombines TRBV29-1 with TRBJ2-5, with 12 bases matching TRBD2. Germline CDR1 is SQVTM and CDR2 is ANQGSEA. V lost 8 bases to trimming and J lost 5 bases; unmatched junction nucleotides: 6. The CDR3 is 13 residues long. In DNA, the CDR3 is TGCAGCTCCAACGGACTAGCGGGGGAGACCCAGTACTTC. This encodes CSSNGLAGETQYF.

This rearrangement joins TRBV7-3 to TRBJ2-5; 14 bases fit TRBD2. The CDR3 length is 15 residues. Germline CDR1 SGHTA, CDR2 FQGTGA. V gave up 3 bases and J gave up 4 bases; unmatched junction bases: 1. CDR3 sequence (DNA): TGTGCCAGCAGCTTGGGGACTAGCGGGAGAGAGACCCAGTACTTC. Its translation: CASSLGTSGRETQYF.

The chain recombines TRBV18 with TRBJ1-1, with TRBD1 matching over 9 bases. This CDR3 contains 15 residues. The germline V gene has CDR1 KGHSH and CDR2 LQKENI. V shed 5 bases, J shed 6 bases, and the junction held 10 bases outside the gene matches. The CDR3 coding sequence is TGTGCCAGCTCAGTCGCGGCGGGACAGGGTTCTGAAGCTTTCTTT. The encoded protein is CASSVAAGQGSEAFF.

This clone was seen more than once but under ten times. The chain joins TRBV5-1 to TRBJ1-5; tentative D call: TRBD1 (6 bases). The V gene lost 4 bases and the J gene lost 4 bases, with 12 bases spanning the gap. This CDR3 is 14 amino acids long. CDR1 and CDR2 (germline): SGHRS, YFSETQ. The CDR3 DNA sequence: TGCGCCAGCAGCCCAGGGGTGGGAAATCAGCCCCAGCATTTT. Its translation: CASSPGVGNQPQHF.